The clone carrying this T cell receptor (beta chain) was seen repeatedly, ten times or more. Its antigen is still unknown. CDR3 length: 19 amino acids. This sample was included in a study of CD8 T cells in ankylosing spondylitis. General study findings and limits: The study identified a TCR beta motif of under ten highly homologous variants that appeared characteristic of ankylosing spondylitis blood.

TCRdb analysed the 5' RACE reads with MiXCR anew, one entry per CDR3 protein. The sample carries fewer than 500,000 distinct CDR3 sequences, about 22% recorded once. The clonotype originates from a male donor with ankylosing spondylitis. V gene TRBV1 combines with J gene TRBJ2-7; the table's D call, TRBD1, was not checked against the DNA. TRBV1 is annotated as a pseudogene. Sequenced input: blood, either unsorted or a sorted T cell fraction (not recorded which). The CDR3 nucleotides read TGCACCAGCAGCCAACCTAAGATGGGGACGGGGCCGTACCCCTACGAGCAGTACTTC. Translation gives CTSSQPKMGTGPYPYEQYF.